Listed here are 29 T cell receptor beta chains from one sample, sequenced in a study of T cell responses to AZD1222 COVID-19 vaccine. TCRdb's table, derived via immunoSEQ multiplex PCR, lists solely in-frame clones and lacks some. The sample holds about 130,000 clones, approximately 85% seen once. Sequenced material: peripheral blood, taken 28 days after the second AZD1222 dose. The receptors come from an adult who received the AZD1222 COVID-19 vaccine.

This chain connects TRBV5-1 to TRBJ1-3, with TRBD1 matching over 7 bases. V shed 0 bases and J 4 bases; nucleotides not matched to a gene: 4. CDR1 and CDR2 (germline): SGHRS, YFSETQ. This CDR3 is 15 amino acids long. The CDR3 DNA reads as TGCGCCAGCAGCTTGGGACAGGGAGGAGGAAACACCATATATTTT. Translated: CASSLGQGGGNTIYF.

This chain links TRBV2 with TRBJ2-1; 8 bases are shared with TRBD2. Germline trimming cut 0 bases from V and 7 bases from J; bases unmatched to any gene: 8. This CDR3 is built from 16 residues. CDR1 SNHLY and CDR2 FYNNEI come from the germline V gene. The CDR3 nucleotides read TGTGCCAGCAGTGAAGCGCTGGTGGCTAGCGGGAATGAGCAGTTCTTC. Translating it yields CASSEALVASGNEQFF.

The rearrangement uses TRBV5-1 and TRBJ1-2; the match to TRBD1 covers 11 bases. The CDR3 is 14 amino acids. CDR1 is SGHRS, CDR2 YFSETQ, per germline. V gave up 7 bases and J gave up 5 bases; unmatched junction bases: 7. CDR3 region: CASDPGQGDYGYTF. In nucleotides, the CDR3 is TGCGCCAGCGATCCGGGACAGGGGGATTATGGCTACACCTTC.

The CDR3 nucleotides are TGTGCCAGCCGCCCGGGCCCCGCAAAAGAGACCCAGTACTTC. Its protein is CASRPGPAKETQYF. This chain links TRBV6-5 with TRBJ2-5; no definite D call. Trimming removed 8 bases from V and 3 bases from J, with 16 bases in between. CDR3 length equals 14 residues. The germline CDR1 and CDR2 sequences are MNHEY and SVGAGI.

This clone appeared once. The chain has TRBV3-1 (or the pseudogene TRBV3-2) and TRBJ1-4; D gene ambiguous. This CDR3 is built from 13 residues. Trimming cost V 0 bases and J 10 bases, with 9 bases left between them. Germline V gives CDR1 LGHDT, CDR2 YNNKEL (reference sequence). The chain's CDR3 is CASSQDLEGKLFF. CDR3 DNA: TGTGCCAGCAGCCAAGATCTGGAGGGAAAACTGTTTTTT.

This clone was seen a single time. The V call is TRBV30, the J call TRBJ2-7; D possibly corresponds to TRBD1 (6 bases). Per the germline V gene, CDR1 is GTSNPN and CDR2 is SVGIG (reference sequence). The V gene lost 0 bases and the J gene lost 3 bases, with 12 bases spanning the gap. CDR3 length: 14 amino acids. For the CDR3, the DNA is TGTGCCTGGAGTGTTAGGGGGTTGGACTACGAGCAGTACTTC. It encodes CAWSVRGLDYEQYF.

This rearrangement joins TRBV28 to TRBJ1-4; TRBD1 is a possible D gene (5 bases). Germline CDR1 is MDHEN and CDR2 is SYDVKM. V was cut by 6 bases and J by 0 bases, with 14 bases left in between. The CDR3 is made up of 16 amino acids. In DNA form, the CDR3 reads TGTGCCAGCAGCTTCGGGAGGGGACCAACTAATGAAAAACTGTTTTTT. Translating gives CASSFGRGPTNEKLFF. Full variable domain (remainder filled in from reference TRBV28 and TRBJ1-4): DVKVTQSSRYLVKRTGEKVFLECVQDMDHENMFWYRQDPGLGLRLIYFSYDVKMKEKGDIPEGYSVSREKKERFSLILESASTNQTSMYLCASSFGRGPTNEKLFFGSGTQLSVL.

The CDR3 nucleotides read TGCAGTGCTAGTTCGGGGACTAGCGGGGGGGCATTGGAGCAGTTCTTC. It codes for CSASSGTSGGALEQFF. This rearrangement joins TRBV20-1 to TRBJ2-1; 16 bases agree with TRBD2. This CDR3 has 16 amino acids. After removal of 3 bases from V and 10 bases from J, the junction contained 9 bases not matched to a gene. Germline values: CDR1 DFQATT, CDR2 SNEGSKA (reference sequence).

This chain links TRBV24-1 with TRBJ1-2; TRBD1 is a possible D gene (5 bases). This CDR3 contains 13 residues. CDR1 is KGHDR, CDR2 SFDVKD, per germline. V was cut by 4 bases and J by 0 bases, with 5 bases left in between. DNA for the CDR3: TGTGCCACCAGTGAAGGGGCTAACTATGGCTACACCTTC. Translation: CATSEGANYGYTF.

This rearrangement joins TRBV9 to TRBJ1-4; the match to TRBD1 covers 10 bases. The CDR3 has 17 residues. Looked up from germline, CDR1 is SGDLS and CDR2 is YYNGEE. V dropped 3 bases and J dropped 7; count of bases not matched to a gene: 12. For the CDR3, the DNA is TGTGCCAGCAGCGCCACGGGACAGGGGTATGTGGGTGAAAAACTGTTTTTT. Encoded protein: CASSATGQGYVGEKLFF.

V is TRBV18 and J is TRBJ2-5; 9 nucleotides align to TRBD1. The CDR3 extends over 14 amino acids. Germline CDR1 KGHSH, CDR2 LQKENI. V lost 5 bases, J lost 5 bases, and 6 bases stayed unmatched. The CDR3 bases are TGTGCCAGCTCATCGGGACAGGGCGGGGAGACCCAGTACTTC. Translation: CASSSGQGGETQYF.

The rearrangement uses TRBV11-2 and TRBJ2-7; TRBD1 might be the D (8 bases). V was trimmed by 5 bases and J by 6 bases, leaving 14 bases between them. This CDR3 region has 13 residues. CDR1 and CDR2 (germline): SGHAT, FQNNGV. CDR3 loop: CASSTHRGGEQYF. The CDR3 nucleotides read TGTGCCAGCAGCACCCACAGGGGGGGCGAGCAGTACTTC.

The chain combines TRBV7-8 with TRBJ2-7; D may be TRBD2 (5 bases). With 3 bases removed from V and 3 bases from J, the gap between germline ends came to 12 bases. In germline, CDR1 is SGHVS, CDR2 FQNEAQ. This CDR3 is 14 amino acids long. CDR3 sequence: CASSFSNSGYEQYF. In DNA, the CDR3 is TGTGCCAGCAGCTTCTCTAACAGCGGCTACGAGCAGTACTTC.

The rearrangement links TRBV5-7 to TRBJ1-4; D is ambiguous. TRBV5-7 counts as an open reading frame of uncertain function. The CDR3 sequence is 16 residues long. V was trimmed by 2 bases and J by 0 bases, leaving 11 bases between them. The CDR3 region is CASSLTVNATNEKLFF. The CDR3 bases are TGTGCCAGCAGCTTAACAGTTAACGCAACTAATGAAAAACTGTTTTTT.

V and J are TRBV7-2 and TRBJ1-2; 11 bases align to TRBD1. The CDR3 extends over 16 amino acids. The V gene's germline CDR1 is SGHTA and CDR2 FQGNSA. V was pared by 0 bases and J by 2 bases, with 2 bases of the junction left unmatched. For the CDR3, the DNA is TGTGCCAGCAGCTTAGCCCGGGACAGGGGGAACTATGGCTACACCTTC. It is translated as CASSLARDRGNYGYTF.

The chain uses TRBV4-1 and TRBJ1-6; D remains ambiguous. The CDR3 has 17 amino acids. Trimming removed 0 bases from V and 7 bases from J, with 16 bases in between. The V gene's germline CDR1 is MGHRA and CDR2 YSYEKL. The CDR3 region has the DNA TGCGCCAGCAGCCAAGAATCCTTCGGGCCAGAGAATTCACCCCTCCACTTT. Protein sequence: CASSQESFGPENSPLHF.

The CDR3 loop is CASSLRQMNTEAFF. The DNA of the CDR3 is TGTGCCAGCAGCTTGCGGCAGATGAACACTGAAGCTTTCTTT. This chain joins TRBV5-4 and TRBJ1-1, with no clear D. The CDR3 is 14 residues long. Looked up from germline, CDR1 is SGHNT and CDR2 is YYREEE (reference sequence). Trimming pared 1 base from V and 0 bases from J, leaving 7 bases between.

The CDR3 spells CASSLDYSNQPQHF. DNA of the CDR3: TGTGCCAGCAGTCTCGATTATAGCAATCAGCCCCAGCATTTT. The chain links TRBV6-5 to TRBJ1-5; D is uncertain. The CDR3 sequence is 14 residues long. Per the germline V gene, CDR1 is MNHEY and CDR2 is SVGAGI. V dropped 5 bases and J dropped 0 bases, with 8 bases sitting between them.

The V gene is TRBV3-1 (or the pseudogene TRBV3-2), the J gene TRBJ1-2; D unresolved. CDR1 LGHDT and CDR2 YNNKEL come from the germline V gene (reference sequence). Trimming cost V 7 bases and J 4 bases, with 16 bases left between them. The CDR3 has 14 residues. This CDR3 is CASNLRNSGYGYTF. The CDR3 DNA reads TGTGCCAGCAACCTAAGAAACAGTGGCTATGGCTACACCTTC.

The chain is built from TRBV6-5 and TRBJ1-6; maybe TRBD1 (5 bases). Germline V gene data show CDR1 as MNHEY and CDR2 as SVGAGI. Trimming pared 10 bases from V and 9 bases from J, leaving 19 bases between. The CDR3 totals 14 residues. The CDR3 protein is CAIKVRQGASPLHF. The CDR3 bases are TGTGCCATCAAAGTAAGGCAGGGAGCTTCACCCCTCCACTTT.

This clone has just a few counts. V is TRBV3-1 (or the pseudogene TRBV3-2) and J is TRBJ1-1, with D possibly matching TRBD1 (5 bases). Trimming took off 4 bases at V and 5 bases at J, with 17 bases between the two ends. Germline V CDR1 and CDR2: LGHDT, YNNKEL (reference sequence). The CDR3 has 15 residues. Here the CDR3 reads CASSPTRTGVTEAFF. For the CDR3, the DNA is TGTGCCAGCAGCCCTACCCGGACGGGGGTAACTGAAGCTTTCTTT.

The CDR3 nucleotides are TGTGCCAGCAGCGTACAGGGGGGGGCCTTGAAGACCCAGTACTTC. Translating it yields CASSVQGGALKTQYF. This sequence joins TRBV6-5 and TRBJ2-5, with D possibly being TRBD1 (8 bases). Germline V lookup: CDR1 MNHEY, CDR2 SVGAGI. Trimming took 6 bases from V and 6 from J, leaving 20 bases between them. The CDR3 consists of 15 residues.

The V call is TRBV12-3 or TRBV12-4, the J call TRBJ1-2, with D possibly TRBD1 on 6 matching bases. This CDR3 contains 12 residues. Trimming left V 3 bases short and J 8 bases short, with 10 bases between. CDR3 DNA sequence: TGTGCCAGCAGTTTTACCGGGACAGGCTACACCTTC. Its protein is CASSFTGTGYTF.

The chain links TRBV7-8 to TRBJ2-1, with 10 nucleotides matching TRBD1. After removal of 2 bases from V and 10 bases from J, the junction contained 14 bases not matched to a gene. This CDR3 is built from 17 residues. Germline values: CDR1 SGHVS, CDR2 FQNEAQ. The CDR3 DNA reads TGTGCCAGCAGCTTAACGGACCTAGGGACAGGGGCTTGGGAGCAGTTCTTC. Protein sequence: CASSLTDLGTGAWEQFF.

The genes are TRBV7-6 and TRBJ2-7; 7 bases map to TRBD1. The V and J ends lost 3 bases and 6 bases, in that order; junction bases with no gene match: 14. The CDR3 covers 16 residues. Per the germline V gene, CDR1 is SGHVS and CDR2 is FNYEAQ. The CDR3 protein is CASSFSTGASSGEQYF. The DNA of the CDR3 is TGTGCCAGCAGCTTCAGTACAGGGGCTTCCTCTGGCGAGCAGTACTTC.

The J gene is TRBJ1-5, the V gene TRBV4-1; tentative D call: TRBD1 (5 bases). The V and J ends lost 1 base and 4 bases respectively, with 11 bases between them. CDR3 length: 15 amino acids. Germline V CDR1 and CDR2: MGHRA, YSYEKL. CDR3 in DNA: TGCGCCAGCAGCCAAGGCCGACAGCTAAATCAGCCCCAGCATTTT. It codes for CASSQGRQLNQPQHF.

The CDR3 DNA reads TGTGCCAGTAGTACTGGAAACACCATATATTTT. Protein product: CASSTGNTIYF. This chain connects TRBV19 to TRBJ1-3; no clear D gene. Germline assignment: CDR1 LNHDA and CDR2 SQIVND (reference sequence). This CDR3 is built from 11 residues. V shed 4 bases and J shed 2 bases, with 0 bases lying between them.

The V and J genes are TRBV19 and TRBJ1-1, with 8 bases lining up with TRBD1. There are 16 residues in the CDR3. CDR1 LNHDA and CDR2 SQIVND come from the germline V gene (reference sequence). V lost 7 bases, J lost 4 bases, and 14 bases stayed unmatched. CDR3: CASTPPGQAVSTEAFF. The CDR3 nucleotides read TGTGCCAGTACCCCACCGGGACAGGCCGTATCCACTGAAGCTTTCTTT.

The V gene is TRBV7-9, the J gene TRBJ2-1, with 8 positions matching TRBD1. The V gene's germline CDR1 is SEHNR and CDR2 FQNEAQ (reference sequence). The V gene end was trimmed by 5 bases and the J gene end by 0 bases; junction bases not matched to a gene: 3. The CDR3 extends over 15 amino acids. In DNA, the CDR3 is TGTGCCAGCAGCCCACAGGGGGGCTCCTACAATGAGCAGTTCTTC. Amino acids: CASSPQGGSYNEQFF. The full variable domain, its missing parts supplied by reference TRBV7-9 and TRBJ2-1, is DTGVSQNPRHKITKRGQNVTFRCDPISEHNRLYWYRQTLGQGPEFLTYFQNEAQLEKSRLLSDRFSAERPKGSFSTLEIQRTEQGDSAMYLCASSPQGGSYNEQFFGPGTRLTVL.